This TCR beta chain was sequenced during a study of shared clonotypes between healthy human individuals. CDR3 length: 20 amino acids. The table came from immunoSEQ multiplex PCR; TCRdb's copy has only in-frame clones and leaves some out. The table shows 1,100,000 or so clones, with about 84% occurring only once. This receptor was taken from a man aged 18-30 years in good health. Some clones in this sample may be carry-over from other donors' samples. The chain uses TRBV21-1 and TRBJ2-5; TRBD1 is the table's D call and was not checked against the DNA. TRBV21-1 is shown as a pseudogene. Specimen: memory CD4+ T cells from PBMCs. Subset given: CD45RA-negative fraction. The DNA of the CDR3 is TGTGCCAGCAGCCCAGTCCTCCGGGACAGGGGATTAGGGGTGAAAGAGACCCAGTACTTC. Encoded protein: CASSPVLRDRGLGVKETQYF.